The following is a T cell receptor beta chain sequence with its context. Its specificity is unknown. This entry belongs to a study of cytomegalovirus exposure and HLA in healthy donors. General study results and limits: In a later analysis, specific HLA alleles were associated with 15,000 to 20,000 TCR beta sequences at a 0.05 false discovery rate.

The CDR3 sequence is 17 residues long. Trimming pared 0 bases from V and 7 bases from J, leaving 21 bases between. Looked up from germline, CDR1 is GTSNPN and CDR2 is SVGIG (reference sequence). With 60 Vbeta and 13 Jbeta primers, the PCR was carried out. Libraries were prepared by immunoSEQ multiplex PCR; TCRdb keeps only in-frame clonotypes and omits some of them. The table shows 100,000 or so clones, with roughly two thirds occurring only once. V is TRBV30 and J is TRBJ1-4, with a tentative D call TRBD1 (5 bases). This clonotype was sampled from a man aged 35 to 55 in good health and CMV-seronegative. Material: PBMCs. The DNA of the CDR3 is TGTGCCTGGAGTGTACTTTCCATGACAGCGGGACCTGAAAAACTGTTTTTT. Translated: CAWSVLSMTAGPEKLFF.